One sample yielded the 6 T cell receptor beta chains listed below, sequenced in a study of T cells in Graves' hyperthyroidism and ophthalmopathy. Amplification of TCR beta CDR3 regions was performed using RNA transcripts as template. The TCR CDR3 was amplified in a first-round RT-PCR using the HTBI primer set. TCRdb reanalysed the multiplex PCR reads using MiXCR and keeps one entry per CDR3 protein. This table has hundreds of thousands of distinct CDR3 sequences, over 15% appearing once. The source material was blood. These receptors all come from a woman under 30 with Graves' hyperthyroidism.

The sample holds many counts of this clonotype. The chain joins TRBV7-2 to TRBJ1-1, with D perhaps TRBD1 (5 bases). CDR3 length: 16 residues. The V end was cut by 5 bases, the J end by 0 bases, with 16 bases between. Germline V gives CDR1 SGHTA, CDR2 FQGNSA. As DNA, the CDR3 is TGTGCCAGCAGCCCGACCCCGACAGTAGTGAACACTGAAGCTTTCTTT. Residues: CASSPTPTVVNTEAFF.

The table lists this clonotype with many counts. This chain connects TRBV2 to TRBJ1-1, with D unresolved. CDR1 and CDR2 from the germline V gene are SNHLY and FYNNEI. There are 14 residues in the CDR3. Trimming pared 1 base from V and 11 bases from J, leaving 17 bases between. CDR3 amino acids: CASSEVVATREAFF. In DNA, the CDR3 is TGTGCCAGCAGTGAAGTTGTGGCAACGAGGGAGGCTTTCTTT.

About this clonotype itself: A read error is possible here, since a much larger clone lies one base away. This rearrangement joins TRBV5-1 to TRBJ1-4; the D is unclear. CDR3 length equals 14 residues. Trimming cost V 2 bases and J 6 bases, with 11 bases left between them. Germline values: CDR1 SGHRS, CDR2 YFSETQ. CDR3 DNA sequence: TGCGCCAGCAGCTTCCGACGGCCTGATGAAAAACTGTTTTTT. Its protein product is CASSFRRPDEKLFF.

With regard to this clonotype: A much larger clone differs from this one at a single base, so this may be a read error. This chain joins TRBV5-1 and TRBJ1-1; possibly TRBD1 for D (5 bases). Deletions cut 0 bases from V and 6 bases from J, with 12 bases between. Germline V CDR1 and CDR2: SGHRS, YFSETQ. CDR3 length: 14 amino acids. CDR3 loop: CASSLGGGYAEAFF. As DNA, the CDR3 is TGCGCCAGCAGCTTGGGGGGGGGATACGCTGAAGCTTTCTTT. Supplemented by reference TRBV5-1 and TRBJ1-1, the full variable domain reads KAGVTQTPRYLIKTRGQQVTLSCSPISGHRSVSWYQQTPGQGLQFLFEYFSETQRNKGNFPGRFSGRQFSNSRSEMNVSTLELGDSALYLCASSLGGGYAEAFFGQGTRLTVV.

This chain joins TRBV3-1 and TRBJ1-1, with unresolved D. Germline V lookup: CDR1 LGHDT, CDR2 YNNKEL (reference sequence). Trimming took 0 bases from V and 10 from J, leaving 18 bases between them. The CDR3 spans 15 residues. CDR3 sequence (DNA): TGTGCCAGCAGCCAAGATCGCGCCGGAATAACCCGAGCTTTCTTT. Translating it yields CASSQDRAGITRAFF.

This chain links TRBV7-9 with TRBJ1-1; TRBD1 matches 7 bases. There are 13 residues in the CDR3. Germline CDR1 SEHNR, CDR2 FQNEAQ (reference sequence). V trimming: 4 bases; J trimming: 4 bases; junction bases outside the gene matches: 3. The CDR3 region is CASSSGGFTEAFF. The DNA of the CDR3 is TGTGCCAGCAGCTCAGGGGGATTCACTGAAGCTTTCTTT.